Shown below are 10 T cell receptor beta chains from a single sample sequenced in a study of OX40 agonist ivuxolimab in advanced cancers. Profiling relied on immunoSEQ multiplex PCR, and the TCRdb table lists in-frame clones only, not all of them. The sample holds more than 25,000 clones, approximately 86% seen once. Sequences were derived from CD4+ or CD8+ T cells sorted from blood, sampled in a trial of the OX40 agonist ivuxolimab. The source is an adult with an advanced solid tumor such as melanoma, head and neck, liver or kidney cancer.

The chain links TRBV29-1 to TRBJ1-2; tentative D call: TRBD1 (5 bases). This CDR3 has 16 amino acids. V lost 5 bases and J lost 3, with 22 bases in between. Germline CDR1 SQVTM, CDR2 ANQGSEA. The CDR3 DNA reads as TGCAGCGTTTATGGGCCCAGTGGACAACGACACTATGGCTACACCTTC. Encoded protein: CSVYGPSGQRHYGYTF. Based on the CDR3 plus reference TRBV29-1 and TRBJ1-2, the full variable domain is SAVISQKPSRDICQRGTSLTIQCQVDSQVTMMFWYRQQPGQSLTLIATANQGSEATYESGFVIDKFPISRPNLTFSTLTVSNMSPEDSSIYLCSVYGPSGQRHYGYTFGSGTRLTVV.

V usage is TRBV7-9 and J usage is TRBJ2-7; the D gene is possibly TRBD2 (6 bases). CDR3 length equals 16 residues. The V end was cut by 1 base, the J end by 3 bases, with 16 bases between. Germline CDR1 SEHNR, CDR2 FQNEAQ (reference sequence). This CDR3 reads CASSLDWEEGDYEQYF. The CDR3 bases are TGTGCCAGCAGCTTAGATTGGGAGGAAGGTGACTACGAGCAGTACTTC.

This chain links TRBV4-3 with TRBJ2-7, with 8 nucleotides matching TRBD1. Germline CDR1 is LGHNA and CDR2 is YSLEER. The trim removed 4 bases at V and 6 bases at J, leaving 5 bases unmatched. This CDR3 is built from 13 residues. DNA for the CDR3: TGCGCCAGCAGCCTTAGGACAGGGCGCGAGCAGTACTTC. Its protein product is CASSLRTGREQYF.

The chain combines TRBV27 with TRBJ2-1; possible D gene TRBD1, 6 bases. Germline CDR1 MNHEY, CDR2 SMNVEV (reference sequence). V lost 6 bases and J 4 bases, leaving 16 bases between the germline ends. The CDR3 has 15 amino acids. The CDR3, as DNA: TGTGCCAGCAGGGACTTAAGGACAGTATACAATGAGCAGTTCTTC. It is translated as CASRDLRTVYNEQFF.

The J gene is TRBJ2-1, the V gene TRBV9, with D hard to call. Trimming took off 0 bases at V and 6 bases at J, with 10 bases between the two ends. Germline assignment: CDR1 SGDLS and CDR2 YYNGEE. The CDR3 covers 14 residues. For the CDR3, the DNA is TGTGCCAGCAGCGTAGGCGCGACCGCCAATGAGCAGTTCTTC. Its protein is CASSVGATANEQFF.

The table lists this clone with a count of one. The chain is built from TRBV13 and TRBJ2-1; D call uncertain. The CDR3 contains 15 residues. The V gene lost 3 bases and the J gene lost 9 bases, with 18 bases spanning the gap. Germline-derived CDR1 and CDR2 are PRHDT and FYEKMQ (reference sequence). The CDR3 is CASSFRALPWGEQFF. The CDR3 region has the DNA TGTGCCAGCAGCTTCCGGGCTCTGCCCTGGGGTGAGCAGTTCTTC.

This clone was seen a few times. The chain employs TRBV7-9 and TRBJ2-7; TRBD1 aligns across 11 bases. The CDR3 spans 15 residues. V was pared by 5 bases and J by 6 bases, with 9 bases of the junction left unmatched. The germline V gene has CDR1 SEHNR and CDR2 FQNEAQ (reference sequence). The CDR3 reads CASSHGQGALLEQYF. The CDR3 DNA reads TGTGCCAGCAGCCATGGACAGGGGGCGCTTCTCGAGCAGTACTTC.

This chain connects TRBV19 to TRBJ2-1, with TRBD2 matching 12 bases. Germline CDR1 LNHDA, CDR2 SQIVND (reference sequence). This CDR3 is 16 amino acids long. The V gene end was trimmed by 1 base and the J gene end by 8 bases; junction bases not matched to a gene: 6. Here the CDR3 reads CASSIGLTSGRDEQFF. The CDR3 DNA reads TGTGCCAGTAGTATAGGCCTGACTAGCGGGAGAGATGAGCAGTTCTTC.

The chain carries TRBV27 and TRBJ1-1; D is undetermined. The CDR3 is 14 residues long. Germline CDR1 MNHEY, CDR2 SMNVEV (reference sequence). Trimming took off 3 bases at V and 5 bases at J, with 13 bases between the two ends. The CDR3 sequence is CASSLARKGTEAFF. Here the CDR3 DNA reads TGTGCCAGCAGTTTGGCCAGGAAGGGAACTGAAGCTTTCTTT.

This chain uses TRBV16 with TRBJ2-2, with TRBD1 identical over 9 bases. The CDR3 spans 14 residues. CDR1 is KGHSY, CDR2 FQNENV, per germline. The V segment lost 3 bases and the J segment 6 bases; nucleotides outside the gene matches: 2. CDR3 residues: CASSHRQGAGELFF. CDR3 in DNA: TGTGCCAGCAGCCATCGACAGGGGGCCGGGGAGCTGTTTTTT.